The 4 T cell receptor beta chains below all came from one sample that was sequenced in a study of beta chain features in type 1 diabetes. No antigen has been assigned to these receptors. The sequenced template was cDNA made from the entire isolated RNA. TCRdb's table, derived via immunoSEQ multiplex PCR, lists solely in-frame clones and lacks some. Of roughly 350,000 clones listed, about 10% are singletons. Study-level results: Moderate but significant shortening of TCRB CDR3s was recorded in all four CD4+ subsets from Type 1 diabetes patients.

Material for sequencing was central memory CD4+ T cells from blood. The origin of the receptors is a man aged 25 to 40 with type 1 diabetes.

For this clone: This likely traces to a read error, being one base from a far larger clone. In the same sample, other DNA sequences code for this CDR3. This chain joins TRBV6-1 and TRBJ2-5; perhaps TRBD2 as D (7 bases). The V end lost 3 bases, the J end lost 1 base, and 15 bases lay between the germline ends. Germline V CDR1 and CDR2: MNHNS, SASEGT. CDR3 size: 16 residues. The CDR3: CASSESRGAGQETQYF. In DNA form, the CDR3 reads TGTGCCAGCAGTGAGTCTCGGGGGGCCGGCCAAGAGACCCAGTACTTC.

In DNA, the CDR3 is TGTGCCAGCAGCACCGGACGGTTTACCGGGGAGCTGTTTTTT. Translation gives CASSTGRFTGELFF. The rearrangement links TRBV4-2 to TRBJ2-2; D ambiguous. The CDR3 runs 14 residues. Germline CDR1 LGHNA, CDR2 YNFKEQ. Trimming left V 5 bases short and J 5 bases short, with 12 bases between.

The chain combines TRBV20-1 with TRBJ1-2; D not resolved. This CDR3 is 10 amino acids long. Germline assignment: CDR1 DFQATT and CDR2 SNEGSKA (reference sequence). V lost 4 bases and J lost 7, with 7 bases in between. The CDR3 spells CSAIVGGYTF. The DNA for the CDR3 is TGCAGTGCTATTGTAGGTGGCTACACCTTC.

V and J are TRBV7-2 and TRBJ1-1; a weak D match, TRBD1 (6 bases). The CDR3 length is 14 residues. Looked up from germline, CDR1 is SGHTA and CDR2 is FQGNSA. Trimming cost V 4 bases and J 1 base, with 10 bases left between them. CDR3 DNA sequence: TGTGCCAGCAGCTCCCGGACAGAGAACACTGAAGCTTTCTTT. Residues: CASSSRTENTEAFF.